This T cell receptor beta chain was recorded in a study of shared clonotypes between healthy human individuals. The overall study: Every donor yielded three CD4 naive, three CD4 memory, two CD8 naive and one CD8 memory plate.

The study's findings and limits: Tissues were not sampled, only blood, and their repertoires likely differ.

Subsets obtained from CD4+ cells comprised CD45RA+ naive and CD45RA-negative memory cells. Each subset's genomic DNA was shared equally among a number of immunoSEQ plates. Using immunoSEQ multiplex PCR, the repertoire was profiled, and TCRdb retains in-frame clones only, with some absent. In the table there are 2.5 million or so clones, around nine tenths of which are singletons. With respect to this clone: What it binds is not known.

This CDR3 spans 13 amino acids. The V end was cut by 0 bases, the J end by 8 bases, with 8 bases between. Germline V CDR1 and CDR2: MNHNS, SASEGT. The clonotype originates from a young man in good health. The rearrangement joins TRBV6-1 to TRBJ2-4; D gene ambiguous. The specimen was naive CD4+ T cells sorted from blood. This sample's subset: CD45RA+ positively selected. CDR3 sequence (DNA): TGTGCCAGCAGTGAAGCGTTTAGGGACATTCAGTACTTC. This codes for CASSEAFRDIQYF.